This T cell receptor (beta chain) was observed in a study of T cells after yellow fever vaccination. Across the study: Low-cell-number fractions were prepared with SMART-Seq v4 Ultra Low Input.

A note on this clonotype: The antigen is undetermined.

TCRdb re-called the 5' RACE reads through MiXCR, storing one row per CDR3 protein. The repertoire holds 70,000 or so distinct CDR3 sequences, with about 7.2% as singletons. Trimming removed 5 bases from V and 6 bases from J; junction bases left unmatched: 3. In germline, CDR1 is SGHTA, CDR2 FQGNSA. The CDR3 loop spans 15 amino acids. Findings and caveats of the study: A secondary response was less intense yet reached its peak sooner, at day 5 versus 15. Repertoires sorted by FACS could include abundant clonotypes that are contaminants from the bulk population.

This TCR was sampled from a man aged 18 to 35 who received the YFV17D yellow fever vaccine. This specimen consisted of CD8+ T cells sorted from PBMCs, obtained roughly 10 days after the first yellow fever vaccination. The V and J genes are TRBV7-2 and TRBJ2-4; 14 bases fit TRBD2. The CDR3: CASSLGLAGANIQYF. The DNA for the CDR3 is TGTGCCAGCAGCCTGGGACTAGCGGGGGCAAACATTCAGTACTTC.